The T cell receptor beta chain under discussion was sequenced for a study of OX40 agonist ivuxolimab in advanced cancers. Whole-study context: Mean age approximately 66 years, range roughly 20 to 85; around 80% male.

General study results and limits: CD8+ T cells showed, on average, more clonal expansion than CD4+ cells.

This clone rates as medium-sized. Its antigen is not identified. The assay was immunoSEQ multiplex PCR, and TCRdb's table has in-frame clones only and misses some. Of approximately 82,000 clones in the sample, approximately 87% are singletons; the top ten hold 0.85%. The germline gives CDR1 LNHDA, CDR2 SQIVND (reference sequence). The CDR3 totals 16 residues. J lost 1 base, V lost 5 bases, and 11 bases had no gene match. The material sequenced was CD4+ or CD8+ T cells sorted from blood, taken in a trial of the OX40 agonist ivuxolimab. The sequence was obtained from an adult with an advanced solid tumor such as melanoma, head and neck, liver or kidney cancer. This chain uses TRBV19 with TRBJ2-7; TRBD2 matches at 7 bases. CDR3 sequence reads: CASSAGWGGNSYEQYF. CDR3 bases: TGTGCCAGTAGTGCTGGATGGGGGGGAAATTCCTACGAGCAGTACTTC.